The 27 T cell receptor beta chains in this list originate from one sample, sequenced in a study of identical twins. One entry per CDR3 protein results from TCRdb running MiXCR on the 5' RACE reads. The sample lists about 1.7 million distinct CDR3 sequences; about 32% were seen once. Sequencing input: cord blood. These receptors originate from a newborn girl in good health.

CDR3 amino acids: CASSLGTSQYYEQYF. For the CDR3, the DNA is TGTGCCAGCAGCCTCGGGACTAGCCAATACTACGAGCAGTACTTC. The chain recombines TRBV14 with TRBJ2-7; 9 nucleotides match TRBD2. The CDR3 consists of 15 residues. Germline V CDR1 and CDR2: SGHDN, FVKESK. V gave up 4 bases and J gave up 3 bases; unmatched junction bases: 7.

In this sample, this clonotype turned up a few times. This chain links TRBV9 with TRBJ1-2; 7 bases align to TRBD1. The V segment lost 0 bases and the J segment 0 bases; nucleotides outside the gene matches: 8. There are 17 residues in the CDR3. Germline V gene data show CDR1 as SGDLS and CDR2 as YYNGEE. The CDR3, as DNA: TGTGCCAGCAGCGTAGCCGGGGCAGGGGGTGCTAACTATGGCTACACCTTC. It specifies CASSVAGAGGANYGYTF.

The chain combines TRBV20-1 with TRBJ1-5; a possible D gene is TRBD1 (6 bases). The CDR3 has 14 residues. V was pared by 0 bases and J by 5 bases, with 11 bases between. Germline V gives CDR1 DFQATT, CDR2 SNEGSKA (reference sequence). CDR3 coding DNA: TGCAGTGCTAGAGACCCCGGGACATATCAGCCCCAGCATTTT. Its protein is CSARDPGTYQPQHF.

This sequence joins TRBV5-1 and TRBJ2-1, with a tentative D call TRBD2 (6 bases). The end of the DNA is better explained by TRBJ2-7, so the J call may be wrong. CDR3 length equals 18 residues. Germline loops: CDR1 SGHRS, CDR2 YFSETQ. CDR3 nucleotides: TGCGCCAGCAGCAAAGTTCCGGGAGAGGAGATGGACTACAATGAGCAGTACTTC. Protein sequence: CASSKVPGEEMDYNEQYF.

This rearrangement joins TRBV20-1 to TRBJ2-7, with D tentatively TRBD2 (6 bases). The CDR3 contains 17 residues. V was pared by 0 bases and J by 0 bases, with 18 bases between. From germline, CDR1 is DFQATT and CDR2 SNEGSKA (reference sequence). The DNA for the CDR3 is TGCAGTGCTAGAGATCTATGGAGCGGGCTAAGCTCCTACGAGCAGTACTTC. Amino acids: CSARDLWSGLSSYEQYF.

CDR3 amino acids: CAISDSANSYNEQYF. Written as DNA, the CDR3 is TGTGCCATCAGTGACTCGGCAAACTCCTACAATGAGCAGTACTTC. The chain carries TRBV10-3 and TRBJ2-1, with no clear D. The closer fit of TRBJ2-7 to the DNA end suggests the J call may be wrong. The CDR3 spans 15 residues. Germline values: CDR1 ENHRY, CDR2 SYGVKD.

The chain carries TRBV6-6 and TRBJ2-4; unclear D gene. V was shortened by 7 bases and J by 13 bases, with 14 bases between the two germline ends. The CDR3 spans 11 residues. Germline lookup yields CDR1 MNHNY and CDR2 SVGAGI (reference sequence). CDR3 DNA: TGTGCCAGCATACGACGGAAGGTGCAGTACTTC. It specifies CASIRRKVQYF.

The chain carries TRBV25-1 and TRBJ2-3, with a tentative D call TRBD2 (6 bases). CDR1 MGHDK and CDR2 SYGVNS come from the germline V gene. The V end was cut by 4 bases, the J end by 2 bases, with 13 bases between. The CDR3 runs 15 residues. This CDR3 reads CASSGRGPTTDTQYF. CDR3 DNA sequence: TGTGCCAGCAGTGGGAGGGGACCTACCACAGATACGCAGTATTTT.

CDR3 DNA: TGCAGTGTCGCCCCAGACAAGGACAGGGGGACTTTGAACACTGAAGCTTTCTTT. This translates into CSVAPDKDRGTLNTEAFF. The chain joins TRBV20-1 to TRBJ1-1; 10 bases agree with TRBD1. This CDR3 has 18 residues. CDR1 is DFQATT, CDR2 SNEGSKA, per germline (reference sequence). With 7 bases clipped from V and 0 bases from J, the junction kept 17 bases outside the gene matches.

The chain joins TRBV19 to TRBJ1-5; 11 bases are shared with TRBD1. Germline CDR1 reads LNHDA; CDR2 reads SQIVND (reference sequence). V gave up 3 bases and J gave up 6 bases; unmatched junction bases: 4. CDR3 length equals 15 residues. CDR3 loop: CASSMLGQGVQPQHF. The CDR3 DNA reads as TGTGCCAGTAGTATGTTGGGACAGGGGGTTCAGCCCCAGCATTTT.

This chain joins TRBV28 and TRBJ2-7; 9 nucleotides match TRBD1. CDR1 is MDHEN and CDR2 is SYDVKM in the germline V gene. V lost 5 bases, J lost 5 bases, and 10 bases stayed unmatched. The CDR3 contains 15 residues. The CDR3 region has the DNA TGTGCCAGCAGTCCCCAAGGGACAGGGAGGAACGAGCAGTACTTC. It is translated as CASSPQGTGRNEQYF. Together with reference TRBV28 and TRBJ2-7, the CDR3 gives the full variable domain: DVKVTQSSRYLVKRTGEKVFLECVQDMDHENMFWYRQDPGLGLRLIYFSYDVKMKEKGDIPEGYSVSREKKERFSLILESASTNQTSMYLCASSPQGTGRNEQYFGPGTRLTVT.

This clonotype was counted only a few times. Here the CDR3 reads CASSLNGRGSSYEQYF. The CDR3 region has the DNA TGTGCCAGCAGCTTAAATGGGCGGGGGAGCTCCTACGAGCAGTACTTC. The gene calls are TRBV11-2 and TRBJ2-7; 7 bases fit TRBD2. There are 16 residues in the CDR3. Unmatched junction bases numbered 7, after V lost 2 bases and J lost 0 bases. CDR1 and CDR2 from the germline V gene are SGHAT and FQNNGV.

Many counts were recorded for this clonotype. The genes are TRBV11-2 and TRBJ2-7; no firm D call. Trimming removed 5 bases from V and 7 bases from J, with 9 bases in between. Per the germline V gene, CDR1 is SGHAT and CDR2 is FQNNGV. CDR3 length: 11 residues. The CDR3 DNA reads TGTGCCAGCAGCCGTTACCAAGAGCAGTACTTC. This sequence encodes CASSRYQEQYF.

This chain connects TRBV30 to TRBJ1-1, with D perhaps TRBD1 (5 bases). The length of the CDR3 is 13 residues. The V end was cut by 3 bases, the J end by 0 bases, with 8 bases between. Germline V gives CDR1 GTSNPN, CDR2 SVGIG (reference sequence). CDR3 residues: CAWRDNLNTEAFF. The CDR3 DNA reads as TGTGCCTGGAGGGACAATCTGAACACTGAAGCTTTCTTT.

This clonotype has only a few counts. The rearrangement links TRBV27 to TRBJ1-6; D ambiguous. The CDR3 is 14 amino acids. V shed 6 bases and J shed 5 bases, with 11 bases lying between them. CDR1 and CDR2 from the germline V gene are MNHEY and SMNVEV (reference sequence). This CDR3 is CASRFGGDNSPLHF. In DNA, the CDR3 is TGTGCCAGCAGATTCGGCGGGGATAATTCACCCCTCCACTTT.

This chain uses TRBV4-2 with TRBJ1-1; 7 positions match TRBD1. Germline CDR1 reads LGHNA; CDR2 reads YNFKEQ. V lost 3 bases and J lost 2; bases outside the gene matches: 3. This CDR3 contains 14 residues. CDR3 bases: TGTGCCAGCAGCCAGACAGGGATAAACACTGAAGCTTTCTTT. Amino acid sequence: CASSQTGINTEAFF.

The chain recombines TRBV20-1 with TRBJ2-1, with 8 nucleotides matching TRBD2. CDR1 is DFQATT, CDR2 SNEGSKA, per germline (reference sequence). V was pared by 3 bases and J by 6 bases, with 7 bases of the junction left unmatched. The CDR3 consists of 14 residues. DNA for the CDR3: TGCAGTGCTAGGACTAGCGCCGAGCTCAATGAGCAGTTCTTC. Protein sequence: CSARTSAELNEQFF.

The rearrangement joins TRBV6-1 to TRBJ2-1; 11 nucleotides align to TRBD2. V shed 7 bases, J shed 5 bases, and the junction held 25 bases outside the gene matches. Germline CDR1 MNHNS, CDR2 SASEGT. The CDR3 totals 21 residues. The CDR3 DNA reads TGTGCCAGCATCTTTACGACTAGCGGGGACCGAGTTTCAATCTTACACAATGAGCAGTTCTTC. Encoded protein: CASIFTTSGDRVSILHNEQFF.

This clonotype showed up just a few times. The chain employs TRBV28 and TRBJ1-4; 7 bases map to TRBD1. Germline V gene lookup returns CDR1 MDHEN and CDR2 SYDVKM. The V and J ends lost 5 bases and 7 bases, in that order; junction bases with no gene match: 13. The CDR3 consists of 16 residues. The CDR3 nucleotides are TGTGCCAGCAGTAAGGACAGGCCTATATGGGGTGAAAAACTGTTTTTT. It is translated as CASSKDRPIWGEKLFF.

J is TRBJ2-7 and V is TRBV5-1; tentatively, D is TRBD2 (5 bases). From germline, CDR1 is SGHRS and CDR2 YFSETQ. The ends were cut back, 5 bases at V and 1 base at J, with 10 bases in the middle. CDR3 length: 13 residues. The CDR3 region is CASRGVASYEQYF. The CDR3 bases are TGCGCCAGCAGGGGCGTAGCGTCCTACGAGCAGTACTTC.

The gene calls are TRBV29-1 and TRBJ2-7, with D perhaps assigned TRBD1 or TRBD2 (6 bases each). Per the germline V gene, CDR1 is SQVTM and CDR2 is ANQGSEA. CDR3 length: 13 amino acids. With 4 bases removed from V and 3 bases from J, the gap between germline ends came to 13 bases. The CDR3 loop is CSVVRGGGYEQYF. The DNA for the CDR3 is TGCAGCGTTGTTCGCGGAGGGGGCTACGAGCAGTACTTC.

This chain joins TRBV5-1 and TRBJ2-7; 8 nucleotides match TRBD2. This CDR3 is built from 13 residues. Germline V gene lookup returns CDR1 SGHRS and CDR2 YFSETQ. V was pared by 5 bases and J by 5 bases, with 6 bases of the junction left unmatched. CDR3 amino acids: CASSASGLDEQYF. The CDR3 DNA sequence: TGCGCCAGCAGTGCTAGCGGGTTGGACGAGCAGTACTTC. Using reference TRBV5-1 and TRBJ2-7 for the parts outside the CDR3, the full variable domain is KAGVTQTPRYLIKTRGQQVTLSCSPISGHRSVSWYQQTPGQGLQFLFEYFSETQRNKGNFPGRFSGRQFSNSRSEMNVSTLELGDSALYLCASSASGLDEQYFGPGTRLTVT.

J is TRBJ2-1 and V is TRBV25-1; 13 nucleotides agree with TRBD2. Germline-derived CDR1 and CDR2 are MGHDK and SYGVNS. The CDR3 totals 18 residues. The trim removed 1 base at V and 10 bases at J, leaving 13 bases unmatched. CDR3 loop: CASSESPWTSGRGKEQFF. The CDR3 coding sequence is TGTGCCAGCAGTGAATCCCCCTGGACTAGCGGGAGAGGCAAGGAGCAGTTCTTC.

This clonotype came up many times. The chain recombines TRBV5-1 with TRBJ2-7, with D possibly being TRBD1 (5 bases). Trimming pared 2 bases from V and 3 bases from J, leaving 9 bases between. Germline-derived CDR1 and CDR2 are SGHRS and YFSETQ. This CDR3 region has 13 residues. The CDR3 DNA reads TGCGCCAGCAGCTTAGGACACCACTACGAGCAGTACTTC. It specifies CASSLGHHYEQYF.

In the case of this clonotype: A much larger clone sits a single nucleotide away, making a read error possible. CDR3 amino acids: CASSYSFSGVADTQYF. CDR3 in DNA: TGTGCCAGCAGTTACTCGTTTAGCGGGGTAGCAGATACGCAGTATTTT. V and J are TRBV6-6 and TRBJ2-3, with TRBD2 matching 8 bases. Unmatched junction bases numbered 6, after V lost 0 bases and J lost 4 bases. Germline CDR1 and CDR2: MNHNY and SVGAGI (reference sequence). The CDR3 has 16 amino acids.

The rearrangement links TRBV20-1 to TRBJ2-6; D not certain. Trimming took 1 base from V and 0 from J, leaving 13 bases between them. Germline V gene data show CDR1 as DFQATT and CDR2 as SNEGSKA (reference sequence). The CDR3 extends over 17 amino acids. CDR3 in amino acids: CSARVRLPGSGANVLTF. The DNA for the CDR3 is TGCAGTGCTAGAGTGAGGCTCCCTGGCTCTGGGGCCAACGTCCTGACTTTC.

Concerning this clonotype: A much more abundant neighbour one base away suggests this may be a read error. The CDR3 loop is CVSSGRQIRPYEQYF. As DNA, the CDR3 is TGTGTCAGCAGTGGAAGACAGATCCGTCCCTACGAGCAGTACTTC. This chain joins TRBV28 and TRBJ2-7; D is possibly TRBD1 (5 bases). This CDR3 has 15 residues. The germline V gene encodes CDR1 MDHEN and CDR2 SYDVKM.